What follows are 2 T cell receptor beta chains derived from one specimen sequenced in a study of identical twins. TCRdb analysed the 5' RACE reads with MiXCR anew, one entry per CDR3 protein. Of about 470,000 distinct CDR3 sequences in the sample, more than 20% are singletons; the top ten hold 2.9%. The sample also formed part of further work on T cells expressing NK-cell markers.

Specimen: CD4+ T cells sorted from blood. The receptor set was obtained from a young woman in good health.

This clonotype was recorded a few times. This chain connects TRBV20-1 to TRBJ2-1; 11 nucleotides align to TRBD2. The CDR3 sequence is 15 residues long. Germline assignment: CDR1 DFQATT and CDR2 SNEGSKA (reference sequence). J lost 7 bases, V lost 5 bases, and 10 bases had no gene match. CDR3 bases: TGCAGTGCTCCTAATAGCGGGAGGGCCGGTAATGAGCAGTTCTTC. Protein: CSAPNSGRAGNEQFF.

The chain joins TRBV6-4 to TRBJ2-2; no reliable D call. Trimming shortened V by 2 bases and J by 14 bases, and 3 bases separated the two germline ends. The CDR3 is made up of 9 amino acids. The germline V gene has CDR1 MRHNA and CDR2 SNTAGT. The CDR3 protein is CASSDGLFF. CDR3 nucleotide sequence: TGTGCCAGCAGTGACGGACTGTTTTTT.